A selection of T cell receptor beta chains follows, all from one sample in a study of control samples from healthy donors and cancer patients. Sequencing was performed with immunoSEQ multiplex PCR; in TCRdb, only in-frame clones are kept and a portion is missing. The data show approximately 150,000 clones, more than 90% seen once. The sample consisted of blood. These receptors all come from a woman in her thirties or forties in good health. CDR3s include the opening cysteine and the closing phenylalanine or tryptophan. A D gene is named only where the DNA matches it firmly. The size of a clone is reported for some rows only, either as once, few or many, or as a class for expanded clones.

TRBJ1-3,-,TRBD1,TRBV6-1,TGTGCCAGCAGTGTTTCCCCGGGACAGGGGATCAACACCATATATTTT,CASSVSPGQGINTIYF
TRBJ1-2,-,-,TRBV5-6,TGTGCCAGCAGCTTGAGGGGGGACTATGGCTACACCTTC,CASSLRGDYGYTF
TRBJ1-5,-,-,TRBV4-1,TGCGCCAGCAGCCAAGAAGGACGGTACAATCAGCCCCAGCATTTT,CASSQEGRYNQPQHF
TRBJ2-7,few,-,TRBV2,TGTGCCAGCAGTCGCCAAACCTCCTACGAGCAGTACTTC,CASSRQTSYEQYF
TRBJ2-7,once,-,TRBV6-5,TGTGCCAGCAGGAGAGGGGCCCCAAGCTCCTACGAGCAGTACTTC,CASRRGAPSSYEQYF
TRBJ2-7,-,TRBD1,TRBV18,TGTGCCAGCTCACCCCAGACAGGGCCGTACGAGCAGTACTTC,CASSPQTGPYEQYF
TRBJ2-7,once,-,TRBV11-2,TGTGCCAGCAGCTTTGGGGCTAGCGTCTACGAGCAGTACTTC,CASSFGASVYEQYF
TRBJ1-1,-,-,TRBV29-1,TGCAGCGTTAGGAGGGACACTGAAGCTTTCTTT,CSVRRDTEAFF
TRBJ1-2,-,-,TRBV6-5,TGTGCCAGCAGCGATGGACAGCTCTATGGCTACACCTTC,CASSDGQLYGYTF
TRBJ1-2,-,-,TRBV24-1,TGTGCCACCAGTGATGACAGGATTAACTATGGCTACACCTTC,CATSDDRINYGYTF
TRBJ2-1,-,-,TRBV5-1,TGCGCCAGCAGCTTGGGGGGACACAATGAGCAGTTCTTC,CASSLGGHNEQFF
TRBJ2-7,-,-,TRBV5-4,TGTGCCAGCAGCTTGTTCCACTCGGGGGGCGGGTACGAGCAGTACTTC,CASSLFHSGGGYEQYF
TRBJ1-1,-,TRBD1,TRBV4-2,TGTGCCAGCAGCCAAGATCCGCTACAGGGGGAAAACACTGAAGCTTTCTTT,CASSQDPLQGENTEAFF
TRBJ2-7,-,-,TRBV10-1,TGCGCCAGCAGTGAGTCGAACAGCTACGAGCAGTACTTC,CASSESNSYEQYF
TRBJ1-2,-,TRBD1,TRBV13,TGTGCCCGCAGCTTGGGGCAGGGGGGGTATGGCTACACCTTC,CARSLGQGGYGYTF
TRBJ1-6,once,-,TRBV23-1,TGCGCCAGCAGTCAATCCTCTCTTGGGCAGGAGTTATCACCCCTCCACTTT,CASSQSSLGQELSPLHF